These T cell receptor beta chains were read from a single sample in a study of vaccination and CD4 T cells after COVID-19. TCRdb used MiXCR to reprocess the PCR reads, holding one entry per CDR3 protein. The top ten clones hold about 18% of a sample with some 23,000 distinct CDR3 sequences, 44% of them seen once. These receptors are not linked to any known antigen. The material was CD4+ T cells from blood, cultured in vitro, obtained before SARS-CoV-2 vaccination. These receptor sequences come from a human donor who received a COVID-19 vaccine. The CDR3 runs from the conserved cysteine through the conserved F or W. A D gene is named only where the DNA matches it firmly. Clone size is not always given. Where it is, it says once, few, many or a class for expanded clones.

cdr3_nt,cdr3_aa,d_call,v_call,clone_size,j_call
TGTGCCAGTAGATTAGCGGGGGTAGAGACCCAGTACTTC,CASRLAGVETQYF,TRBD2,TRBV19,NA,TRBJ2-5
TGCGCCAGCAGTGACTTGACAGGGTACAATCAGCCCCAGCATTTT,CASSDLTGYNQPQHF,TRBD1,TRBV10-2,NA,TRBJ1-5
TGTGCCAGCAGTTACTCTATCCAGGTCCAGCCCTATGGCTACACCTTC,CASSYSIQVQPYGYTF,NA,TRBV6-5,NA,TRBJ1-2
TGCGCCAGCTCTCGTGGAACTGGAAACACCATATATTTT,CASSRGTGNTIYF,NA,TRBV10-1,NA,TRBJ1-3
TGTGCCAGCTCACCACAGGGGGCAGGCGGCTACACCTTC,CASSPQGAGGYTF,TRBD1,TRBV18,few,TRBJ1-2
TGTGCCAGTAACCCCCCGGGACACCTCTATGGCTACACCTTC,CASNPPGHLYGYTF,NA,TRBV19,few,TRBJ1-2
TGTGCCAGCAGTTTTGGCGGGGTAAAATCACCCCTCCACTTT,CASSFGGVKSPLHF,NA,TRBV12-3/TRBV12-4,NA,TRBJ1-6
TGTGCCAGCAGTGATTTGGACAACACTGAAGCTTTCTTT,CASSDLDNTEAFF,NA,TRBV6-1,once,TRBJ1-1
TGTGCCACCAGTGACCCCGGGACAGGGACCACCGGGGAGCTGTTTTTT,CATSDPGTGTTGELFF,TRBD1,TRBV24-1,medium-sized,TRBJ2-2
TGTGCCAGCCACAGGGATATGAACACTGAAGCTTTCTTT,CASHRDMNTEAFF,NA,TRBV2,NA,TRBJ1-1
TGTGCCAGCCGAGACAGGGGTATGAACACTGAAGCTTTCTTT,CASRDRGMNTEAFF,TRBD1,TRBV6-4,NA,TRBJ1-1
TGCAGTGCTAGCCTGGCCCCAAGGAATGGCTACACCTTC,CSASLAPRNGYTF,NA,TRBV20-1,NA,TRBJ1-2
TGTGCCAGCTCACCAGACCTAGCGGGGGGGCAGGATGAGCAGTTCTTC,CASSPDLAGGQDEQFF,TRBD2,TRBV18,NA,TRBJ2-1
TGTGCCAGCAGTGGGGCATCCACCTACGAGCAGTACTTC,CASSGASTYEQYF,NA,TRBV6-1,NA,TRBJ2-7
TGTGCCAGCTCCAACCGGGACAGGGTACACACCGGGGAGCTGTTTTTT,CASSNRDRVHTGELFF,TRBD1,TRBV7-9,NA,TRBJ2-2
TGCGCCAGCAGCTTGTTGGGACTCGAGCAGTACTTC,CASSLLGLEQYF,NA,TRBV5-1,NA,TRBJ2-7
TGCGCCAGCAGTCTTGGCCTGGGTGGCTACACCTTC,CASSLGLGGYTF,NA,TRBV5-1,NA,TRBJ1-2
TGTGCCAGCAGCTTGGTTACGGGGGAAGAGACCCAGTACTTC,CASSLVTGEETQYF,NA,TRBV5-4,once,TRBJ2-5
TGCAGTGCCTGGGGGGGGCGGGGCACAGATACGCAGTATTTT,CSAWGGRGTDTQYF,NA,TRBV20-1,NA,TRBJ2-3
TGCAGTGCCCTGACCAGCACAGATACGCGGTATTTT,CSALTSTDTRYF,NA,TRBV20-1,NA,TRBJ2-3
TGTGCCTGCCCTGGGAGAGTTCCTTATAATTCACCCCTCCACTTT,CACPGRVPYNSPLHF,NA,TRBV30,NA,TRBJ1-6
TGTGCCACCACGAAAAGCGGGAGTAATTCACCCCTCCACTTT,CATTKSGSNSPLHF,NA,TRBV7-9,NA,TRBJ1-6